This T cell receptor beta chain appears in the sequencing data of a study of graft-versus-host responses after intestinal transplantation. Intraepithelial lymphocytes and lamina propria lymphocytes were released through processing of graft tissue. The data were produced by immunoSEQ multiplex PCR, yet TCRdb's version contains in-frame clones alone and is incomplete. The table records approximately 63,000 clones, approximately 91% of them present only once. This sequence originates from a human patient who received an intestinal transplant, so some T cells may come from the graft donor. The sample here was ileum tissue, taken about 350 days after transplant.

Written as DNA, the CDR3 is TGTGCCAGCGGTCCTGGGACAGGGTTGGGCTACACCTTC. Amino acid sequence: CASGPGTGLGYTF. The rearrangement joins TRBV28 to TRBJ1-2; 9 bases align to TRBD1. V shed 8 bases and J 8 bases; nucleotides not matched to a gene: 9. Germline V gene data show CDR1 as MDHEN and CDR2 as SYDVKM. This CDR3 comprises 13 residues.